Below, 21 T cell receptor beta chains from the same sample are listed, as sequenced in a study of T cell responses to AZD1222 COVID-19 vaccine. TCRdb's copy holds only in-frame clones and misses some; the assay was immunoSEQ multiplex PCR. The table records some 60,000 clones, more than 60% of them present only once. Material: peripheral blood, obtained 28 days after the second AZD1222 dose. The receptors here all came from an adult who received the AZD1222 COVID-19 vaccine.

This sequence joins TRBV6-5 and TRBJ2-5; no clear D gene. The ends were cut back, 4 bases at V and 1 base at J, with 4 bases in the middle. This CDR3 is built from 12 residues. In germline, CDR1 is MNHEY, CDR2 SVGAGI. The chain's CDR3 is CASSWLQETQYF. The CDR3 DNA is TGTGCCAGCAGTTGGCTCCAAGAGACCCAGTACTTC.

This rearrangement joins TRBV14 to TRBJ2-5; TRBD2 is a possible D gene (6 bases). CDR3 length: 15 amino acids. Trimming took off 4 bases at V and 0 bases at J, with 12 bases between the two ends. The germline V gene encodes CDR1 SGHDN and CDR2 FVKESK. This chain's CDR3 is CASSRPGAYQETQYF. For the CDR3, the DNA is TGTGCCAGCAGCCGCCCGGGAGCCTACCAAGAGACCCAGTACTTC. The entire variable domain, with the rest obtained from reference TRBV14 and TRBJ2-5, is as follows: EAGVTQFPSHSVIEKGQTVTLRCDPISGHDNLYWYRRVMGKEIKFLLHFVKESKQDESGMPNNRFLAERTGGTYSTLKVQPAELEDSGVYFCASSRPGAYQETQYFGPGTRLLVL.

CDR3 sequence (DNA): TGTGCCAGCAGTTTTCGGGCAAATAATTCACCCCTCCACTTT. Amino acids: CASSFRANNSPLHF. The chain is built from TRBV27 and TRBJ1-6; D call uncertain. Per germline, CDR1 MNHEY and CDR2 SMNVEV (reference sequence). The CDR3 spans 14 residues. The V end lost 3 bases, the J end lost 5 bases, and 8 bases lay between the germline ends.

The rearrangement uses TRBV28 and TRBJ1-1; D may be TRBD1 (5 bases). Germline V gene sequence: CDR1 MDHEN, CDR2 SYDVKM. The CDR3 has 12 amino acids. Trimming shortened V by 3 bases and J by 11 bases, and 13 bases separated the two germline ends. This CDR3 reads CASSLSREHAFF. For the CDR3, the DNA is TGTGCCAGCAGTTTGTCCAGGGAGCATGCTTTCTTT.

This clone was found a few times. V usage is TRBV29-1 and J usage is TRBJ1-2, with 7 bases matching TRBD1. From germline, CDR1 is SQVTM and CDR2 ANQGSEA. V dropped 0 bases and J dropped 6; count of bases not matched to a gene: 7. This CDR3 has 14 amino acids. Here the CDR3 reads CSVEDSGGGHGYTF. DNA of the CDR3: TGCAGCGTTGAAGATTCTGGAGGGGGCCATGGCTACACCTTC.

This clone showed up just a few times. This sequence joins TRBV28 and TRBJ1-6, with a tentative D call TRBD1 (5 bases). This CDR3 is built from 17 residues. V was trimmed by 6 bases and J by 7 bases, leaving 22 bases between them. Germline loops: CDR1 MDHEN, CDR2 SYDVKM. CDR3 amino acids: CASSLYDRGWGNSPLHF. For the CDR3, the DNA is TGTGCCAGCAGCCTCTATGACAGAGGGTGGGGAAATTCACCCCTCCACTTT.

V and J are TRBV6-5 and TRBJ1-5; D might be TRBD1 (5 bases). Germline values: CDR1 MNHEY, CDR2 SVGAGI. The CDR3 runs to 15 residues. Between the trimmed V and J ends, which lost 5 bases and 4 bases, there was a span of 15 bases. CDR3 region: CASSPTLRGNQPQHF. The CDR3, as DNA: TGTGCCAGCAGTCCCACCCTAAGGGGAAATCAGCCCCAGCATTTT.

The V gene is TRBV28, the J gene TRBJ1-1, with D perhaps TRBD1 (5 bases). The germline V gene has CDR1 MDHEN and CDR2 SYDVKM. The germline V and J ends were trimmed by 6 bases and 0 bases, with 8 bases remaining between them. This CDR3 has 13 amino acids. The CDR3 DNA reads as TGTGCCAGCAGAGGGGATATGAACACTGAAGCTTTCTTT. This codes for CASRGDMNTEAFF.

The V and J genes are TRBV5-1 and TRBJ1-6; 9 bases are a match to TRBD1. The CDR3 covers 13 residues. Germline CDR1 and CDR2: SGHRS and YFSETQ. V was pared by 4 bases and J by 12 bases, with 5 bases of the junction left unmatched. DNA of the CDR3: TGCGCCAGCAGCCCACAGGGGGCCGGACCCCTCCACTTT. Translated, it gives CASSPQGAGPLHF.

The chain uses TRBV5-1 and TRBJ1-1; D is unclear. Germline assignment: CDR1 SGHRS and CDR2 YFSETQ. V lost 2 bases, J lost 2 bases, and 4 bases lay in between. The CDR3 length is 12 residues. CDR3 region: CASSFQNTEAFF. For the CDR3, the DNA is TGCGCCAGCAGCTTCCAAAACACTGAAGCTTTCTTT.

The J gene is TRBJ1-4, the V gene TRBV27; 8 nucleotides line up with TRBD1. Germline V gives CDR1 MNHEY, CDR2 SMNVEV (reference sequence). CDR3 length: 15 amino acids. With V trimmed by 5 bases and J by 2 bases, 4 bases remained unmatched. CDR3 sequence: CASSPQGATNEKLFF. In DNA, the CDR3 is TGTGCCAGCAGTCCCCAGGGGGCTACTAATGAAAAACTGTTTTTT.

The chain couples TRBV5-1 to TRBJ2-7; TRBD2 matches at 11 bases. The CDR3 runs to 17 residues. Germline V gene lookup returns CDR1 SGHRS and CDR2 YFSETQ. The ends lost 0 bases at V and 5 bases at J; junction bases unmatched: 10. The CDR3 loop is CASSLVSGLAGAHEQYF. The CDR3 region has the DNA TGCGCCAGCAGCTTGGTTTCAGGACTAGCGGGCGCCCACGAGCAGTACTTC.

The V and J genes are TRBV10-1 and TRBJ2-1; 10 bases are shared with TRBD2. Germline-derived CDR1 and CDR2 are WNHNN and SYGVQD (reference sequence). V lost 3 bases to trimming and J lost 8 bases; unmatched junction nucleotides: 7. The CDR3 is 15 amino acids. In DNA form, the CDR3 reads TGCGCCAGCAGTGATAGTAGCGGGGGGTGGGATGAGCAGTTCTTC. It encodes CASSDSSGGWDEQFF.

The chain combines TRBV11-2 with TRBJ2-7, with a possible D match to TRBD1 (6 bases). The CDR3 is 13 residues long. V lost 3 bases to trimming and J lost 6 bases, with 12 bases between them. Germline V lookup: CDR1 SGHAT, CDR2 FQNNGV. Here the CDR3 reads CASSFADRLEQYF. The CDR3 DNA reads as TGTGCCAGCAGCTTCGCTGACAGGCTCGAGCAGTACTTC.

The chain combines TRBV19 with TRBJ1-1; 8 bases map to TRBD1. CDR1 and CDR2 from the germline V gene are LNHDA and SQIVND (reference sequence). This CDR3 has 15 amino acids. The V gene end was trimmed by 5 bases and the J gene end by 5 bases; junction bases not matched to a gene: 10. The CDR3 nucleotides are TGTGCCAGTAGTCCGAAGACAGGGGCGAGTACTGAAGCTTTCTTT. Translated: CASSPKTGASTEAFF.

The rearrangement uses TRBV14 and TRBJ1-6; a weak D match, TRBD1 (5 bases). Deletions cut 3 bases from V and 14 bases from J, with 11 bases between. Germline values: CDR1 SGHDN, CDR2 FVKESK. CDR3 length: 12 residues. The CDR3 DNA reads as TGTGCCAGCAGCCAGGGGCAGGGATCCCTCCACTTT. Its protein product is CASSQGQGSLHF.

The rearrangement uses TRBV7-2 and TRBJ2-7; D is perhaps TRBD1 or TRBD2 (6 bases each). Germline V gene data show CDR1 as SGHTA and CDR2 as FQGNSA. CDR3 size: 15 residues. The V end lost 1 base, the J end lost 3 bases, and 13 bases lay between the germline ends. The CDR3 region has the DNA TGTGCCAGCAGCTTAGATTCGGGGGCGCTCTACGAGCAGTACTTC. Translating gives CASSLDSGALYEQYF. The full variable domain, in which reference TRBV7-2 and TRBJ2-7 provide the parts outside the CDR3, is GAGVSQSPSNKVTEKGKDVELRCDPISGHTALYWYRQSLGQGLEFLIYFQGNSAPDKSGLPSDRFSAERTGGSVSTLTIQRTQQEDSAVYLCASSLDSGALYEQYFGPGTRLTVT.

The V gene is TRBV6-5, the J gene TRBJ1-1, with D unresolved. V lost 3 bases and J lost 1, with 6 bases in between. Germline V gene lookup returns CDR1 MNHEY and CDR2 SVGAGI. CDR3 length: 13 residues. CDR3 protein: CASSYQRNTEAFF. The CDR3 nucleotides read TGTGCCAGCAGTTATCAGCGGAACACTGAAGCTTTCTTT.

This clone appeared a few times. The chain uses TRBV6-2 or TRBV6-3 and TRBJ2-7, with D hard to call. The germline gives CDR1 MNHEY, CDR2 SVGEGT. The V and J ends lost 10 bases and 6 bases respectively, with 25 bases between them. The length of the CDR3 is 15 residues. CDR3 in DNA: TGTGCCACCAATTACGGTGGGCCCCCTTTTGCCGAGCAGTACTTC. Translated: CATNYGGPPFAEQYF.

V is TRBV5-1 and J is TRBJ2-7; TRBD2 aligns across 9 bases. Germline values: CDR1 SGHRS, CDR2 YFSETQ. J gave up 7 bases and V 3 bases, and 8 bases lay outside the gene matches. The CDR3 contains 14 residues. The DNA for the CDR3 is TGCGCCAGCAGCTCCTCTAGCGGGGTGGGTGAGCAGTACTTC. Translating it yields CASSSSSGVGEQYF.

J is TRBJ1-6 and V is TRBV6-5; maybe TRBD1 (5 bases). Germline V CDR1 and CDR2: MNHEY, SVGAGI. Deletions cut 2 bases from V and 7 bases from J, with 6 bases between. The CDR3 sequence is 13 residues long. The DNA for the CDR3 is TGTGCCAGCAGTTACCAGGGAAATTCACCCCTCCACTTT. Its protein product is CASSYQGNSPLHF.